Listed here are 20 T cell receptor beta chains from one sample, sequenced in a study of T cells in Graves' hyperthyroidism and ophthalmopathy. Amplification yielded TCR beta CDR3 regions, with RNA transcripts as the source. Carried out on the TCR CDR3, a first-round RT-PCR used the HTBI primer set. TCRdb called the multiplex PCR reads again in MiXCR, with one record for every CDR3 protein. The table shows 200,000 to 300,000 distinct CDR3 sequences, with around 17% occurring only once. The material sequenced was blood. The receptor source for this set is a woman aged 18-29 years with Graves' ophthalmopathy.

The chain is built from TRBV9 and TRBJ2-5, with D possibly matching TRBD2 (7 bases). Trimming took off 0 bases at V and 4 bases at J, with 10 bases between the two ends. The CDR3 runs 14 residues. Per germline, CDR1 SGDLS and CDR2 YYNGEE. CDR3 DNA: TGTGCCAGCAGCGTAGGGGGAGGGGGAGAGACCCAGTACTTC. Encoded protein: CASSVGGGGETQYF. Full variable domain (missing parts from reference TRBV9 and TRBJ2-5): DSGVTQTPKHLITATGQRVTLRCSPRSGDLSVYWYQQSLDQGLQFLIQYYNGEERAKGNILERFSAQQFPDLHSELNLSSLELGDSALYFCASSVGGGGETQYFGPGTRLLVL.

This clonotype was detected many times. J is TRBJ1-2 and V is TRBV12-3 or TRBV12-4; D may be TRBD1 (6 bases). There are 14 residues in the CDR3. Trimming stripped 3 bases from V and 7 bases from J, with 15 bases between. The CDR3 DNA reads as TGTGCCAGCAGTTTCCTACAGGGAACAACTGGCTACACCTTC. Its translation is CASSFLQGTTGYTF.

This clonotype was detected ten times or more. The CDR3 nucleotides read TGCAGTGCTAGGGCTACTACGGACAGGGGGCGCCGGGACACTGAAGCTTTCTTT. This encodes CSARATTDRGRRDTEAFF. This chain joins TRBV20-1 and TRBJ1-1, with TRBD1 matching over 11 bases. In germline, CDR1 is DFQATT, CDR2 SNEGSKA (reference sequence). V shed 3 bases and J 3 bases; nucleotides not matched to a gene: 15. The CDR3 consists of 18 residues.

Ten or more counts support this clonotype. The genes are TRBV29-1 and TRBJ1-1; no definite D call. Germline V CDR1 and CDR2: SQVTM, ANQGSEA. This CDR3 comprises 12 residues. Trimming left V 4 bases short and J 3 bases short, with 9 bases between. The CDR3 protein is CSVARADTEAFF. CDR3 bases: TGCAGCGTTGCTCGGGCGGACACTGAAGCTTTCTTT.

The sample holds a few counts of this clonotype. In DNA form, the CDR3 reads TGTGCCAGCAGCGTAGCTTCCGGCACCGGGGAGCTGTTTTTT. Translation: CASSVASGTGELFF. The chain employs TRBV9 and TRBJ2-2; D gene uncertain. Germline CDR1 reads SGDLS; CDR2 reads YYNGEE. This CDR3 has 14 amino acids. Trimming cost V 0 bases and J 4 bases, with 7 bases left between them.

The sample holds many counts of this clonotype. The chain has TRBV27 and TRBJ1-5, with D possibly matching TRBD1 (6 bases). The CDR3 has 14 amino acids. V lost 5 bases to trimming and J lost 3 bases, with 11 bases between them. Germline CDR1 reads MNHEY; CDR2 reads SMNVEV (reference sequence). CDR3 nucleotide sequence: TGTGCCAGCAGTCAACAGGGCAACAATCAGCCCCAGCATTTT. It codes for CASSQQGNNQPQHF.

This clonotype has ten or more counts. The chain employs TRBV20-1 and TRBJ1-1; the D gene is possibly TRBD1 (5 bases). Germline assignment: CDR1 DFQATT and CDR2 SNEGSKA (reference sequence). CDR3 length equals 14 residues. V lost 0 bases to trimming and J lost 5 bases, with 13 bases between them. For the CDR3, the DNA is TGCAGTGCTAGAGAAACGAGGGCAGGGACTGAAGCTTTCTTT. The encoded protein is CSARETRAGTEAFF.

This clonotype was counted at least ten times. The chain couples TRBV29-1 to TRBJ1-6, with TRBD1 matching over 8 bases. The CDR3 consists of 18 residues. Germline values: CDR1 SQVTM, CDR2 ANQGSEA. V trimming: 0 bases; J trimming: 7 bases; junction bases outside the gene matches: 14. In nucleotides, the CDR3 is TGCAGCGTTGAAGAGCCCAAGACAGGGGTTAATTCGAATTCACCCCTCCACTTT. This translates into CSVEEPKTGVNSNSPLHF.

This clonotype was counted ten times or more. The J gene is TRBJ1-1, the V gene TRBV20-1; D not resolved. The CDR3 runs 14 residues. Trimming stripped 3 bases from V and 3 bases from J, with 14 bases between. The germline V gene has CDR1 DFQATT and CDR2 SNEGSKA (reference sequence). The CDR3 region is CSARSRGRDTEAFF. The CDR3 DNA is TGCAGTGCTAGGTCGCGAGGGAGGGACACTGAAGCTTTCTTT.

This clonotype was counted between two and nine times. V is TRBV7-8 and J is TRBJ1-5; 7 bases map to TRBD1. The germline gives CDR1 SGHVS, CDR2 FQNEAQ. The CDR3 extends over 14 amino acids. The V and J ends lost 5 bases and 3 bases, in that order; junction bases with no gene match: 4. CDR3: CASSAGTVNQPQHF. The CDR3 bases are TGTGCCAGCAGCGCAGGGACAGTCAATCAGCCCCAGCATTTT.

This clonotype came up many times. V usage is TRBV4-3 and J usage is TRBJ2-7, with 7 bases that match TRBD2. The CDR3 extends over 15 amino acids. Unmatched junction bases numbered 4, after V lost 2 bases and J lost 0 bases. CDR1 is LGHNA, CDR2 YSLEER, per germline. CDR3 protein: CASSQSGVSSYEQYF. The CDR3 nucleotides are TGCGCCAGCAGCCAAAGCGGGGTTAGCTCCTACGAGCAGTACTTC.

This clonotype was recorded at least ten times. This chain joins TRBV20-1 and TRBJ2-3; possibly TRBD2 for D (6 bases). This CDR3 region has 12 residues. Germline assignment: CDR1 DFQATT and CDR2 SNEGSKA (reference sequence). Trimming shortened V by 6 bases and J by 6 bases, and 13 bases separated the two germline ends. DNA for the CDR3: TGCAGTGCCCTTCCTAGCGTGGATACGCAGTATTTT. Residues: CSALPSVDTQYF.

This clonotype was observed at least ten times. The chain recombines TRBV4-1 with TRBJ1-2; the D is unclear. The CDR3 is 16 residues long. Looked up from germline, CDR1 is MGHRA and CDR2 is YSYEKL. The V gene lost 4 bases and the J gene lost 10 bases, with 25 bases spanning the gap. Written as DNA, the CDR3 is TGCGCCAGCAGCCCCGAACCTACTCGGGTCAAAGTAGACTACACCTTC. It codes for CASSPEPTRVKVDYTF.

This clonotype occurred many times. The genes are TRBV5-1 and TRBJ2-1, with D uncertain. CDR1 SGHRS and CDR2 YFSETQ come from the germline V gene. V lost 0 bases and J lost 9, with 7 bases in between. The CDR3 has 12 amino acids. The CDR3 DNA reads TGCGCCAGCAGCTTGGCCTCCCGTGAGCAGTTCTTC. As protein: CASSLASREQFF.

This clonotype was recorded many times. The rearrangement links TRBV2 to TRBJ2-7, with 8 bases fitting TRBD1. This CDR3 region has 14 residues. J was trimmed by 5 bases and V by 6 bases; bases with no gene match: 9. Germline assignment: CDR1 SNHLY and CDR2 FYNNEI. CDR3 nucleotides: TGTGCCAGCAGCGTTGATGCAGGGGGCGACGAGCAGTACTTC. Protein: CASSVDAGGDEQYF.

This clonotype was detected many times. The chain links TRBV29-1 to TRBJ1-2; tentatively, D is TRBD1 (6 bases). CDR3 length: 13 residues. The germline V and J ends were trimmed by 2 bases and 8 bases, with 15 bases remaining between them. CDR1 SQVTM and CDR2 ANQGSEA come from the germline V gene. CDR3 DNA: TGCAGCGTTGAAATCACAGGGCAAGGCGGCTACACCTTC. It is translated as CSVEITGQGGYTF.

This clonotype was observed a few times. CDR3 DNA: TGTGCCAGCAGCTTGGATGGGTTCTTCGAGACCCAGTACTTC. Protein product: CASSLDGFFETQYF. The chain links TRBV5-4 to TRBJ2-5, with D hard to call. CDR1 is SGHNT and CDR2 is YYREEE in the germline V gene (reference sequence). Trimming shortened V by 0 bases and J by 5 bases, and 11 bases separated the two germline ends. The CDR3 has 14 amino acids.

This clonotype was recorded many times. The chain couples TRBV18 to TRBJ1-3; 7 bases map to TRBD1. Germline CDR1 and CDR2: KGHSH and LQKENI. The V and J ends lost 1 base and 4 bases, in that order; junction bases with no gene match: 10. The CDR3 totals 17 residues. CDR3: CASSPREGGGKGNTIYF. The CDR3 nucleotides read TGTGCCAGCTCACCACGAGAAGGAGGGGGCAAGGGAAACACCATATATTTT. Filled out from reference TRBV18 and TRBJ1-3, the complete variable domain reads NAGVMQNPRHLVRRRGQEARLRCSPMKGHSHVYWYRQLPEEGLKFMVYLQKENIIDESGMPKERFSAEFPKEGPSILRIQQVVRGDSAAYFCASSPREGGGKGNTIYFGEGSWLTVV.

This clonotype was picked up many times. This chain connects TRBV19 to TRBJ2-2; 8 bases fit TRBD2. This CDR3 has 16 amino acids. Germline CDR1 LNHDA, CDR2 SQIVND (reference sequence). J lost 1 base, V lost 3 bases, and 4 bases had no gene match. The CDR3 nucleotides read TGTGCCAGTAGTATTATGAGCGGGGGGAACACCGGGGAGCTGTTTTTT. It yields the protein CASSIMSGGNTGELFF.

This clonotype was found many times. The CDR3 protein is CATSREGTGPGELFF. CDR3 DNA sequence: TGTGCCACCAGCAGAGAAGGCACAGGCCCCGGGGAGCTGTTTTTT. The chain combines TRBV15 with TRBJ2-2; D may be TRBD1 (5 bases). CDR1 and CDR2 from the germline V gene are LNHNV and YYDKDF (reference sequence). CDR3 length equals 15 residues. Trimming removed 0 bases at V and 6 bases at J, with 11 bases between.